This T cell receptor beta chain was sequenced in a study of control samples from healthy donors and cancer patients. V was shortened by 4 bases and J by 3 bases, with 16 bases between the two germline ends. The CDR3 totals 15 residues. Germline V CDR1 and CDR2: SGHRS, YFSETQ. Generated by immunoSEQ multiplex PCR, the TCRdb table keeps only in-frame clones and is missing some. Of about 73,000 clones detected, approximately 89% appear once; the ten largest clones hold about 19%. The chain recombines TRBV5-1 with TRBJ2-5; the D call may be TRBD1 or TRBD2 (5 bases each). Sequencing input: PBMCs. This clonotype was obtained from a man between 60 and 75 years old with lung cancer. The CDR3 here is CASSRPGQGEETQYF. CDR3 in DNA: TGCGCCAGCAGCCGTCCAGGCCAGGGAGAAGAGACCCAGTACTTC. Based on the CDR3 plus reference TRBV5-1 and TRBJ2-5, the full variable domain is KAGVTQTPRYLIKTRGQQVTLSCSPISGHRSVSWYQQTPGQGLQFLFEYFSETQRNKGNFPGRFSGRQFSNSRSEMNVSTLELGDSALYLCASSRPGQGEETQYFGPGTRLLVL.